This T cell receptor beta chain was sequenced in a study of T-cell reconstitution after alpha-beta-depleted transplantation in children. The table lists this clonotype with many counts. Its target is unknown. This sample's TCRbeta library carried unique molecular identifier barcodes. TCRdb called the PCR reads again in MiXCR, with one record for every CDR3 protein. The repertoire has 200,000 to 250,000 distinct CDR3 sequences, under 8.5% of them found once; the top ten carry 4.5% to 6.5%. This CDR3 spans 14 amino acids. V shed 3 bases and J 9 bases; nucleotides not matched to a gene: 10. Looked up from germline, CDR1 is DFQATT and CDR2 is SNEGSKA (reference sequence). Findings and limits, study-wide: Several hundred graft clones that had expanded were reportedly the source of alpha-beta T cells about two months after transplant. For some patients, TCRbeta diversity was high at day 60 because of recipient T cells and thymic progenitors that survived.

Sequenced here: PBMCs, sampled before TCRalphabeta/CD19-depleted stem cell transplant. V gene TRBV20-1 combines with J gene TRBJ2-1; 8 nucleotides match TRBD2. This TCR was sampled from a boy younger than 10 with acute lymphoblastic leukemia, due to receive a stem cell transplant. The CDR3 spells CSASPLVAGFEQFF. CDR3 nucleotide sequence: TGCAGTGCTAGCCCACTTGTAGCGGGGTTTGAGCAGTTCTTC.